Following are 3 T cell receptor beta chains from one sample sequenced in a study of beta chain features in type 1 diabetes. Overall study results and limits: For Type 1 diabetes patients, all four CD4+ subsets carried TCRB CDR3s that were moderately but significantly shorter.

These receptors' targets are unknown. As every portion of the isolated RNA was reverse transcribed, the sequencing read expressed TCRB transcripts. Profiled with immunoSEQ multiplex PCR; TCRdb holds only in-frame clones, not every one. The sample lists approximately 730,000 clones, around 15% occurring once. Sequenced input: naive CD4+ T cells from blood. The receptors stem from a man in his late teens or twenties with type 1 diabetes.

This clone was seen only a few times. The chain links TRBV6-1 to TRBJ2-1, with D unclear. The length of the CDR3 is 16 residues. Germline-derived CDR1 and CDR2 are MNHNS and SASEGT. With 3 bases removed from V and 5 bases from J, the gap between germline ends came to 17 bases. The CDR3 is CASSDDGFTPNNEQFF. As DNA, the CDR3 is TGTGCCAGCAGTGACGACGGATTCACTCCTAACAATGAGCAGTTCTTC.

This clone was found a few times. V is TRBV28 and J is TRBJ1-1; 8 bases fit TRBD1. The CDR3 extends over 15 amino acids. The germline gives CDR1 MDHEN, CDR2 SYDVKM. V lost 1 base, J lost 5 bases, and 6 bases stayed unmatched. CDR3 nucleotide sequence: TGTGCCAGCAGTTTATTAGGCAGGGGGCCAACTGAAGCTTTCTTT. As protein: CASSLLGRGPTEAFF.

This clone was detected only a few times. In DNA, the CDR3 is TGCGCCAGCAGCCAAGTTTCAGAGAATCAGCCCCAGCATTTT. It codes for CASSQVSENQPQHF. V usage is TRBV4-1 and J usage is TRBJ1-5; D call uncertain. Between the trimmed V and J ends, which lost 1 base and 4 bases, there was a span of 8 bases. CDR1 is MGHRA, CDR2 YSYEKL, per germline. The CDR3 loop spans 14 amino acids.